The source of this T cell receptor beta chain is a study of blood T cells in healthy people across ages. Germline V gene lookup returns CDR1 SQVTM and CDR2 ANQGSEA. The ends were cut back, 0 bases at V and 11 bases at J, with 22 bases in the middle. CDR3 length: 15 amino acids. The authors ran a second PCR of about 6 to 11 cycles using a sample-barcoded 5' primer and a J-beta primer mix. In TCRdb, the 5' RACE reads were re-called with MiXCR into one record per CDR3 protein. The repertoire holds 540,000 or so distinct CDR3 sequences, around 24% seen once, with around 10% in the top ten. The donors, healthy Caucasians from Russia, were aged about 6 to 95. This sample was also put to use in a study of T cells of mothers and their children.

The sequence came from a boy younger than 18 in good health. The material sequenced was blood. The chain uses TRBV29-1 and TRBJ1-1; D is unresolved. The CDR3 loop reads CSVEDLMRLSSRAFF. CDR3 coding DNA: TGCAGCGTTGAAGATCTGATGAGGTTATCGAGCAGGGCTTTCTTT.